This T cell receptor beta chain was profiled in a study of vaccination and CD4 T cells after COVID-19. Points on this clonotype: Its target is unknown.

With the Oncomine TCR Beta short-read assay, DNA from cultured CD4+ T cells was sequenced. TCRdb reprocessed the PCR reads via MiXCR and lists one record per CDR3 protein. This sample carries some 15,000 distinct CDR3 sequences, 52% of them seen once, and the ten largest clones take approximately 8%. Trimming shortened V by 4 bases and J by 4 bases, and 7 bases separated the two germline ends. The length of the CDR3 is 12 residues. The germline CDR1 and CDR2 sequences are MNHEY and SVGEGT. As to treatment: approximately 9-day PBMC culture with coronavirus spike peptide pools or control peptides (ViraFEST assay).

The sequence derives from a human donor who had recovered from COVID-19. The chain carries TRBV6-2 or TRBV6-3 and TRBJ1-2; no firm D call. The sequencing sample was made of CD4+ T cells from blood, cultured in vitro. The CDR3 spells CASSLDSYGYTF. DNA of the CDR3: TGTGCCAGCAGTTTGGACTCCTATGGCTACACCTTC.